This T cell receptor beta chain was captured by sequencing in a study of T cell repertoires in cytomegalovirus infection. TCRdb re-analysed the reads in MiXCR, keeping a single row per CDR3 protein. Among some 390,000 distinct CDR3 sequences listed, over 15% were seen once. This CDR3 region has 18 residues. The ends lost 8 bases at V and 0 bases at J; junction bases unmatched: 16. Germline V lookup: CDR1 LGHNT, CDR2 FRNRAP. This clonotype was detected a few times. The chain recombines TRBV12-5 with TRBJ1-3; 7 bases align to TRBD1. The origin of this receptor is a human donor in good health (CMV status not recorded). Some clones in this sample may be carry-over from other donors' samples. Sequenced sample: PBMCs. CDR3 loop: CASRTGTELGRSGNTIYF. In DNA form, the CDR3 reads TGTGCTAGTCGAACCGGGACAGAGTTGGGGCGCTCTGGAAACACCATATATTTT.